This is a list of T cell receptor beta chains from one sample in a study of blood T cell repertoires in COVID-19. The method was immunoSEQ multiplex PCR; TCRdb's version includes in-frame clones alone and lacks a portion of them. The sample consists of about 13,000 clones, about three quarters of them appearing once. Sequencing input: peripheral blood. Receptor source: a woman aged 80 or older with acute or convalescent COVID-19. Both conserved end residues are part of each CDR3. A D gene is named only where the DNA matches it firmly. Clone size is stated in some rows and not others, as once, few, many or a class when expanded.

v_gene: TRBV5-4; abundance: -; d_gene: TRBD1; j_gene: TRBJ2-2; CDR3aa: CASSRVGQFTGELFF; CDR3nt: TGTGCCAGCAGCCGCGTGGGACAGTTCACCGGGGAGCTGTTTTTT
v_gene: TRBV27; abundance: -; d_gene: TRBD1; j_gene: TRBJ1-2; CDR3aa: CASSRSGQGGFYGYTF; CDR3nt: TGTGCCAGCAGCAGATCGGGACAGGGTGGTTTCTATGGCTACACCTTC
v_gene: TRBV28; abundance: -; d_gene: -; j_gene: TRBJ1-3; CDR3aa: CASTSGREISGNTIYF; CDR3nt: TGTGCCAGCACCTCTGGGAGGGAGATTTCTGGAAACACCATATATTTT
v_gene: TRBV29-1; abundance: few; d_gene: -; j_gene: TRBJ1-5; CDR3aa: CSVGSSENQPQHF; CDR3nt: TGCAGCGTTGGCTCCTCAGAAAATCAGCCCCAGCATTTT
v_gene: TRBV2; abundance: -; d_gene: TRBD1; j_gene: TRBJ1-2; CDR3aa: CASSRQGSGYTF; CDR3nt: TGTGCCAGCAGCAGACAGGGCTCCGGCTACACCTTC
v_gene: TRBV11-2; abundance: once; d_gene: -; j_gene: TRBJ1-3; CDR3aa: CAIQPTQGYGNTIYF; CDR3nt: TGTGCCATACAACCGACACAGGGATATGGAAACACCATATATTTT
v_gene: TRBV13; abundance: -; d_gene: -; j_gene: TRBJ2-5; CDR3aa: CASSRGETQYF; CDR3nt: TGTGCCAGCAGCCGGGGGGAGACCCAGTACTTC
v_gene: TRBV27; abundance: -; d_gene: TRBD2; j_gene: TRBJ2-3; CDR3aa: CASSLRGSGGTYTDTQYF; CDR3nt: TGTGCCAGCAGTCTCCGGGGTAGCGGGGGAACTTACACAGATACGCAGTATTTT
v_gene: TRBV28; abundance: once; d_gene: -; j_gene: TRBJ2-1; CDR3aa: CASSSYNEQFF; CDR3nt: TGTGCCAGCAGTTCATACAATGAGCAGTTCTTC
v_gene: TRBV19; abundance: -; d_gene: TRBD1; j_gene: TRBJ2-7; CDR3aa: CASSLGQGTYEQYF; CDR3nt: TGTGCCAGTAGTCTAGGACAGGGAACCTACGAGCAGTACTTC
v_gene: TRBV7-3; abundance: -; d_gene: TRBD1; j_gene: TRBJ2-5; CDR3aa: CASSPGGRGETQYF; CDR3nt: TGTGCCAGCAGTCCCGGTGGCAGGGGGGAGACCCAGTACTTC
v_gene: TRBV5-1; abundance: few; d_gene: -; j_gene: TRBJ1-1; CDR3aa: CASSWGQNTEAFF; CDR3nt: TGCGCCAGCAGCTGGGGACAGAACACTGAAGCTTTCTTT
v_gene: TRBV7-9; abundance: -; d_gene: -; j_gene: TRBJ2-7; CDR3aa: CASSPTGTGPPWEQYF; CDR3nt: TGTGCCAGCAGCCCCACGGGAACAGGGCCTCCCTGGGAGCAGTACTTC
v_gene: TRBV11-2; abundance: -; d_gene: -; j_gene: TRBJ2-3; CDR3aa: CASSLTDTQYF; CDR3nt: TGTGCCAGCAGCCTAACAGATACGCAGTATTTT
v_gene: TRBV3-1/TRBV3-2; abundance: -; d_gene: -; j_gene: TRBJ1-1; CDR3aa: CASSYWGQNTEAFF; CDR3nt: TGTGCCAGCAGCTATTGGGGACAAAACACTGAAGCTTTCTTT
v_gene: TRBV18; abundance: -; d_gene: -; j_gene: TRBJ2-2; CDR3aa: CASSPNTVTNTGELFF; CDR3nt: TGTGCCAGCTCACCAAACACCGTCACAAACACCGGGGAGCTGTTTTTT
v_gene: TRBV7-2; abundance: -; d_gene: -; j_gene: TRBJ1-2; CDR3aa: CASSLVGTNGYTF; CDR3nt: TGTGCCAGCAGCTTAGTCGGGACAAATGGCTACACCTTC
v_gene: TRBV30; abundance: -; d_gene: TRBD1; j_gene: TRBJ1-5; CDR3aa: CAWSVRTGGYNQPQHF; CDR3nt: TGTGCCTGGAGTGTCCGGACAGGGGGCTACAATCAGCCCCAGCATTTT
v_gene: TRBV7-2; abundance: -; d_gene: -; j_gene: TRBJ1-5; CDR3aa: CASSLEGAADWPQHF; CDR3nt: TGTGCCAGCAGCTTAGAAGGGGCCGCAGATTGGCCCCAGCATTTT
v_gene: TRBV5-5; abundance: few; d_gene: -; j_gene: TRBJ1-2; CDR3aa: CASSDEGAYGYTF; CDR3nt: TGTGCCAGCAGTGACGAGGGTGCGTATGGCTACACCTTC
v_gene: TRBV18; abundance: -; d_gene: -; j_gene: TRBJ1-1; CDR3aa: CASSPMETGNTEAFF; CDR3nt: TGTGCCAGCTCACCAATGGAAACAGGGAACACTGAAGCTTTCTTT
v_gene: TRBV7-9; abundance: few; d_gene: TRBD1; j_gene: TRBJ2-5; CDR3aa: CASSLTPIRTGGETQYF; CDR3nt: TGTGCCAGCAGCTTAACCCCTATTAGGACAGGGGGGGAGACCCAGTACTTC
v_gene: TRBV19; abundance: -; d_gene: TRBD1; j_gene: TRBJ1-1; CDR3aa: CASSTRQGNTEAFF; CDR3nt: TGTGCCAGTAGTACGCGACAGGGGAACACTGAAGCTTTCTTT
v_gene: TRBV4-1; abundance: -; d_gene: TRBD2; j_gene: TRBJ2-7; CDR3aa: CASSFRLAGGPSSYEQYF; CDR3nt: TGCGCCAGCAGCTTCCGACTAGCGGGGGGCCCGAGCTCCTACGAGCAGTACTTC
v_gene: TRBV27; abundance: -; d_gene: -; j_gene: TRBJ2-4; CDR3aa: CASNPGWGRNKNIQYF; CDR3nt: TGTGCCAGCAATCCTGGTTGGGGGCGAAACAAAAACATTCAGTACTTC
v_gene: TRBV5-5; abundance: -; d_gene: -; j_gene: TRBJ2-5; CDR3aa: CASSLEWGQETQYF; CDR3nt: TGTGCCAGCAGCTTGGAATGGGGCCAGGAGACCCAGTACTTC
v_gene: TRBV10-3; abundance: -; d_gene: TRBD2; j_gene: TRBJ2-2; CDR3aa: CAIRPSGGAFSDGELFF; CDR3nt: TGTGCCATCCGCCCTAGCGGGGGGGCCTTTTCTGACGGGGAGCTGTTTTTT
v_gene: TRBV11-3; abundance: few; d_gene: TRBD1; j_gene: TRBJ1-1; CDR3aa: CASSATGVTEAFF; CDR3nt: TGTGCCAGCAGCGCAACAGGGGTGACTGAAGCTTTCTTT
v_gene: TRBV27; abundance: -; d_gene: TRBD1; j_gene: TRBJ1-2; CDR3aa: CASSPSPGTVTYGYTF; CDR3nt: TGTGCCAGCAGTCCAAGTCCCGGGACAGTAACCTATGGCTACACCTTC